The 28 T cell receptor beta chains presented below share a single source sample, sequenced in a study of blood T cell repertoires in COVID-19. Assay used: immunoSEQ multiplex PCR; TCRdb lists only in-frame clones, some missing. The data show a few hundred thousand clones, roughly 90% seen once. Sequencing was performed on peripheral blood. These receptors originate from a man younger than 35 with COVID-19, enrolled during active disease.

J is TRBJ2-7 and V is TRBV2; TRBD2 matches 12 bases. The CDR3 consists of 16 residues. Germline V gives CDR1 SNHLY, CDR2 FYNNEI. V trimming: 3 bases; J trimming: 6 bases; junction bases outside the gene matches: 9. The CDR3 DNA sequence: TGTGCCAGCAGTGATCCGACTAGCGGGAGTTTTAGCGAGCAGTACTTC. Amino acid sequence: CASSDPTSGSFSEQYF. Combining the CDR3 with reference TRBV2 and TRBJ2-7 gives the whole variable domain EPEVTQTPSHQVTQMGQEVILRCVPISNHLYFYWYRQILGQKVEFLVSFYNNEISEKSEIFDDQFSVERPDGSNFTLKIRSTKLEDSAMYFCASSDPTSGSFSEQYFGPGTRLTVT.

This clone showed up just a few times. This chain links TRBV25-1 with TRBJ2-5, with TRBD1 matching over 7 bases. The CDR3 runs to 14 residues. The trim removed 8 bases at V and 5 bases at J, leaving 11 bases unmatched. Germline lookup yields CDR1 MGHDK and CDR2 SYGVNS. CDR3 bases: TGTGCCAGCTCCGAACAGGGGCTTGGTGAGACCCAGTACTTC. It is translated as CASSEQGLGETQYF. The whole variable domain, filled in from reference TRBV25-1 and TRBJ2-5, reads EADIYQTPRYLVIGTGKKITLECSQTMGHDKMYWYQQDPGMELHLIHYSYGVNSTEKGDLSSESTVSRIRTEHFPLTLESARPSHTSQYLCASSEQGLGETQYFGPGTRLLVL.

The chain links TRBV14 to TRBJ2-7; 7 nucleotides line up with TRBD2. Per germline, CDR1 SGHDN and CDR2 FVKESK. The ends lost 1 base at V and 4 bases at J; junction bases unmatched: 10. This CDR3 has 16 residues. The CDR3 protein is CASSQGPRLAVYEQYF. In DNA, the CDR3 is TGTGCCAGCAGCCAAGGGCCTCGGCTAGCGGTATACGAGCAGTACTTC.

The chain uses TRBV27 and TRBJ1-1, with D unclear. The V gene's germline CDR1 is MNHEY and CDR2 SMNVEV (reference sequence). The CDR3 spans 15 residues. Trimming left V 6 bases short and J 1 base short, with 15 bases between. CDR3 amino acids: CASSLGVSPNTEAFF. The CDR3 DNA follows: TGTGCCAGCAGCCTCGGAGTTTCTCCGAACACTGAAGCTTTCTTT.

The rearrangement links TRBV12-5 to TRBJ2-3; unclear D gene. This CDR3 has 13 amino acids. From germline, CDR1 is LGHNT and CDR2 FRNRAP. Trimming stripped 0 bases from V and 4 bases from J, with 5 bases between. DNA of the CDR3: TGTGCTAGTGGTTTGGTTATCTCAGATACGCAGTATTTT. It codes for CASGLVISDTQYF.

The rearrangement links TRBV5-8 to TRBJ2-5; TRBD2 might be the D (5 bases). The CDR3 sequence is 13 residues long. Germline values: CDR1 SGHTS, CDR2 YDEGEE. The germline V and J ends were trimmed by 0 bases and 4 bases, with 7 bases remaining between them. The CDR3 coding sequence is TGTGCCAGCAGCTTGGCAGGAGGAGAGACCCAGTACTTC. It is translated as CASSLAGGETQYF.

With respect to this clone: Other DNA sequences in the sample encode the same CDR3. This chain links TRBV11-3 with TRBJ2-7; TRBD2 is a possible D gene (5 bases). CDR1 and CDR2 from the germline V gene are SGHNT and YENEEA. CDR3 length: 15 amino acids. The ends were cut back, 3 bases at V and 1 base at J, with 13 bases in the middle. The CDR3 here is CASSLGGQRSYEQYF. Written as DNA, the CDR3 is TGTGCCAGCAGCTTGGGTGGGCAGCGGTCCTACGAGCAGTACTTC.

CDR3 DNA sequence: TGTGCCAGCAGCCCAGGTTCCTATGGCTACACCTTC. Protein product: CASSPGSYGYTF. The V and J genes are TRBV2 and TRBJ1-2, with unresolved D. V was trimmed by 6 bases and J by 4 bases, leaving 9 bases between them. The germline gives CDR1 SNHLY, CDR2 FYNNEI. This CDR3 is 12 amino acids long.

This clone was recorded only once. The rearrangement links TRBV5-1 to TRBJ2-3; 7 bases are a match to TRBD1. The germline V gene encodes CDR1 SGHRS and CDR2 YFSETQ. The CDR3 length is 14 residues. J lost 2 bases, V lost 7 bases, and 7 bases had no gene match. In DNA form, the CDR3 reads TGCGCCAGCCACACCGGGACAGTCACAGATACGCAGTATTTT. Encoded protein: CASHTGTVTDTQYF.

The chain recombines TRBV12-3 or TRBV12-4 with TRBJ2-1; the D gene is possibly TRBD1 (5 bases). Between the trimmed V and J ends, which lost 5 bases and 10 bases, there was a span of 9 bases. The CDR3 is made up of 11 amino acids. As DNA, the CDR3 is TGTGCCAGCAGTCTTCGACAGGAGCAGTTCTTC. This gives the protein CASSLRQEQFF.

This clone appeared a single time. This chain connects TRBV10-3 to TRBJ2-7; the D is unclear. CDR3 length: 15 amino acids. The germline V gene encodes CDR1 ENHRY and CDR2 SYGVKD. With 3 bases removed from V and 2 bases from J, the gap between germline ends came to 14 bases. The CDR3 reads CAISDVEKDTYEQYF. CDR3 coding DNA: TGTGCCATCAGTGACGTGGAGAAGGATACCTACGAGCAGTACTTC.

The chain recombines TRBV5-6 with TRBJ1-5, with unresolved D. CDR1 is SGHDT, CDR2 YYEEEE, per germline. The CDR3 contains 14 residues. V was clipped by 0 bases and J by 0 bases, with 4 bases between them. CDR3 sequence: CASSLVSSNQPQHF. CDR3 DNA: TGTGCCAGCAGCTTGGTTAGTAGCAATCAGCCCCAGCATTTT.

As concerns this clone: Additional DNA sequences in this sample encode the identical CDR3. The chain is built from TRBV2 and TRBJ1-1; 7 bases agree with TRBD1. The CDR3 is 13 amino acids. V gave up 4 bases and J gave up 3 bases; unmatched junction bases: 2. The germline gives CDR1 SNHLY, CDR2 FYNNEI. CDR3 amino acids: CASSGQGYTEAFF. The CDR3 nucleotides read TGTGCCAGCAGTGGACAGGGATACACTGAAGCTTTCTTT.

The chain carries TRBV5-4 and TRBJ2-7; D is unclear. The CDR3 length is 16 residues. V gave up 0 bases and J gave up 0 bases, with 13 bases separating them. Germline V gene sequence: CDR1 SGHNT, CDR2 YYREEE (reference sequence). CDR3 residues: CASSLGPAGSSYEQYF. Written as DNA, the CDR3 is TGTGCCAGCAGCTTGGGACCGGCAGGTAGCTCCTACGAGCAGTACTTC. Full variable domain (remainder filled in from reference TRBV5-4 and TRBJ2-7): ETGVTQSPTHLIKTRGQQVTLRCSSQSGHNTVSWYQQALGQGPQFIFQYYREEENGRGNFPPRFSGLQFPNYSSELNVNALELDDSALYLCASSLGPAGSSYEQYFGPGTRLTVT.

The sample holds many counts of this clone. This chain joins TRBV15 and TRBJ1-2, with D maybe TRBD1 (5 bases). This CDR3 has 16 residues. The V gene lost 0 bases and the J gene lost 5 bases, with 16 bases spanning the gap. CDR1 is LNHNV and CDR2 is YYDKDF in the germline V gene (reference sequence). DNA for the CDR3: TGTGCCACCAGCAGAGAGAACTCCGGCGACAGTTATGGCTACACCTTC. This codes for CATSRENSGDSYGYTF.

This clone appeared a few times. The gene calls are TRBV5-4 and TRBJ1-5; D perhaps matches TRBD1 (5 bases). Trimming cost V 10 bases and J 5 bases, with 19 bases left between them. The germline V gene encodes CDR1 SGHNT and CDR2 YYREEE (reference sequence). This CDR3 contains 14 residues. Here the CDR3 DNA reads TGTGCCTTTCACACGCGGGGCGTTGATCAGCCCCAGCATTTT. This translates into CAFHTRGVDQPQHF.

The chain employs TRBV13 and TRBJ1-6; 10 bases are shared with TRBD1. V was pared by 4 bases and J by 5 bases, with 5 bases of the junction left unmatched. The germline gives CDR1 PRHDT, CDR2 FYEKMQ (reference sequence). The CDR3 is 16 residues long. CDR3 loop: CASSYAGTGDNSPLHF. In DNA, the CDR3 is TGTGCCAGCAGCTACGCCGGGACAGGGGATAATTCACCCCTCCACTTT.

The CDR3 region is CASSYTSNEQFF. DNA of the CDR3: TGTGCCAGCAGCTATACCAGCAATGAGCAGTTCTTC. This rearrangement joins TRBV5-6 to TRBJ2-1; D unresolved. The CDR3 is 12 amino acids. Trimming left V 3 bases short and J 6 bases short, with 7 bases between. Germline V CDR1 and CDR2: SGHDT, YYEEEE.

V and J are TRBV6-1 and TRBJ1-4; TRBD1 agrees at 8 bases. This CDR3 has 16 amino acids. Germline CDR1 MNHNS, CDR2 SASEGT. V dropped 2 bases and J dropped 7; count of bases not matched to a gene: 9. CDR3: CASSEQSGGPGEKLFF. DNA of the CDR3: TGTGCCAGCAGTGAACAGTCAGGGGGCCCCGGTGAAAAACTGTTTTTT.

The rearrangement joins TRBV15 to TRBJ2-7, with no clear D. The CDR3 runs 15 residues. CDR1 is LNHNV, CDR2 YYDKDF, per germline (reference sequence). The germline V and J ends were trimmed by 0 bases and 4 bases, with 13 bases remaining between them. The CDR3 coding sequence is TGTGCCACCAGCAGAGATGTATCTACCCCATACGAGCAGTACTTC. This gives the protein CATSRDVSTPYEQYF.

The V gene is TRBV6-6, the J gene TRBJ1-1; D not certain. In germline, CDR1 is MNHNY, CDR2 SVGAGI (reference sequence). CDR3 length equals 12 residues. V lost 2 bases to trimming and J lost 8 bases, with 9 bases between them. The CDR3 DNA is TGTGCCAGCAGTTACGTGGAGATGGAAGCTTTCTTT. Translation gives CASSYVEMEAFF.

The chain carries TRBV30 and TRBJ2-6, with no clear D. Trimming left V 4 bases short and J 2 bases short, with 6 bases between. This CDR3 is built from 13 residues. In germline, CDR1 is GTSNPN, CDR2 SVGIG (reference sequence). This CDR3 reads CAWNLPGANVLTF. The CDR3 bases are TGTGCCTGGAACTTACCTGGGGCCAACGTCCTGACTTTC.

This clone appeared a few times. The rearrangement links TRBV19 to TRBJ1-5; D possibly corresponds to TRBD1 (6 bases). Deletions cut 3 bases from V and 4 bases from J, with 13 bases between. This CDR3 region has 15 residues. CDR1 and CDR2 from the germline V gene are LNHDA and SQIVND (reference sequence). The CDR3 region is CASSISGVGNQPQHF. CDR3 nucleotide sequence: TGTGCCAGTAGTATTTCAGGGGTGGGAAATCAGCCCCAGCATTTT.

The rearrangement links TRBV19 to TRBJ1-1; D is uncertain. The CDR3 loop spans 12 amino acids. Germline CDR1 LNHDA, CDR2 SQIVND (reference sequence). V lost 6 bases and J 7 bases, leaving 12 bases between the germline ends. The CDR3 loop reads CASRAGWFEAFF. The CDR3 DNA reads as TGTGCCAGTAGGGCGGGTTGGTTTGAAGCTTTCTTT.

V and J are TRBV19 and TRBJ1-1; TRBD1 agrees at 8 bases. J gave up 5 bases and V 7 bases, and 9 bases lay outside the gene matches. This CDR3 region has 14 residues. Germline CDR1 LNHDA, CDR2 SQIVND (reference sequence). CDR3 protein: CASNRGTGRTEAFF. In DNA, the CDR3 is TGTGCCAGTAATAGAGGGACAGGCAGGACTGAAGCTTTCTTT.

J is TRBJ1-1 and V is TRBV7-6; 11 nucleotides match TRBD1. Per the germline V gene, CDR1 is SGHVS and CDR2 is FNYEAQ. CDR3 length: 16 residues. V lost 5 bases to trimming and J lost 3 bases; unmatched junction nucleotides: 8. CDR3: CASSTRTGGRYTEAFF. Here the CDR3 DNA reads TGTGCCAGCAGCACCAGGACAGGGGGCAGGTACACTGAAGCTTTCTTT.

CDR3 sequence (DNA): TGCAGTGCTAGTCCGGGTCATAGCTCACCCCTCCACTTT. It is translated as CSASPGHSSPLHF. V and J are TRBV20-1 and TRBJ1-6; no reliable D call. The germline V gene encodes CDR1 DFQATT and CDR2 SNEGSKA (reference sequence). The CDR3 is 13 amino acids. V gave up 3 bases and J gave up 10 bases, with 13 bases separating them.

DNA of the CDR3: TGTGCCAGCAGTCTTCTCCTAGGACAGGGGAGTAATGAAAAACTGTTTTTT. Its protein is CASSLLLGQGSNEKLFF. The chain combines TRBV28 with TRBJ1-4, with 9 bases identical to TRBD1. The CDR3 is 17 amino acids. From germline, CDR1 is MDHEN and CDR2 SYDVKM. Trimming removed 5 bases from V and 4 bases from J; junction bases left unmatched: 11.